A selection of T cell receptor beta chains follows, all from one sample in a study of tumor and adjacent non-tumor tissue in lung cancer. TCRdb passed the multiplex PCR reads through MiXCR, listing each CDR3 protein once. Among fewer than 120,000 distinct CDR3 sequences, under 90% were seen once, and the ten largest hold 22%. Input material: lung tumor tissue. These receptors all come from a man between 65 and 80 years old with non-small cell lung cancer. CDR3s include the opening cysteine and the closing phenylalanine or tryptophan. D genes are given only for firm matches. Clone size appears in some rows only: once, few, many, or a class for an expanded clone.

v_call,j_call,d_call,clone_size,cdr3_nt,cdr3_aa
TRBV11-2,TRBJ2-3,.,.,TGTGCCTGCAGCTCTCAGGGGTTCTCAAATACGCAGTATTTT,CACSSQGFSNTQYF
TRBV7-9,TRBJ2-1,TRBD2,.,TGTGCCAGCAGCTCAGCACGCGGACTAGCGGGCGAAGCATCCTACAATGAGCAGTTCTTC,CASSSARGLAGEASYNEQFF
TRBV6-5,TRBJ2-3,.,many,TGTGCCAGCAGTAGTCATGGGGTTTCCACAGATACGCAGTATTTT,CASSSHGVSTDTQYF
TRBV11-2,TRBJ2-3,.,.,TGTGCCAGCAGACGGACGGTCGCAGTAGATACGCAGTATTTT,CASRRTVAVDTQYF
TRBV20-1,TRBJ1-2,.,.,TGCAGTGCTAAAACAGAGGGCGCACCTGGCTACACCTTC,CSAKTEGAPGYTF
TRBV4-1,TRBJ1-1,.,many,TGCGCCAGCAGCCAAGATCTGAGGGGGAGGAACACTGAAGCTTTCTTT,CASSQDLRGRNTEAFF
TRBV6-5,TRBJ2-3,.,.,TGTGCCAACAGCCTCAACAGGGAGGATACGCAGTATTTT,CANSLNREDTQYF
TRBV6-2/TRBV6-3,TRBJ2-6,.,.,TGTGCCAGCAGTCACTCGGGCGGTTCTGGGGCCAACGTCCTGACTTTC,CASSHSGGSGANVLTF
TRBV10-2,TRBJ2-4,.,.,TGCGCCAGCAGTGATTATCGCGACCGGCGGAACATTAAGTACTTC,CASSDYRDRRNIKYF
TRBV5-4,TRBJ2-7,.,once,TGTGTCAGCAGCTTGTTCGTGACAGGAATTTCTGGGCAGTACTTC,CVSSLFVTGISGQYF
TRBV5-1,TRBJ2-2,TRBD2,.,TGCGCCAGCAGCTCTATAGCGGGGAGCACCGGTGAGCTGTTTTTT,CASSSIAGSTGELFF
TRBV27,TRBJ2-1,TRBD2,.,TGTGCTAGCATTTTATATGTCGGGACTAGCCGATACAATGAGCAGTTCTTC,CASILYVGTSRYNEQFF
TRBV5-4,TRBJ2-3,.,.,.,CASSSPVAGGTGTRYF
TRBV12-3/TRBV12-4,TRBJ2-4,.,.,TGTGCCGCCAGTTTAACGGCTTCAAACATTCAGTACTTC,CAASLTASNIQYF
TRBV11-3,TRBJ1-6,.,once,TGTGCCAGCAGCCTCGGGACATGGAATTCACACCTCCGCTTT,CASSLGTWNSHLRF
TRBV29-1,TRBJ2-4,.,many,TGCAGCGGGACGCGCGGACAAGGCAAAAACATTCAGTACTTC,CSGTRGQGKNIQYF
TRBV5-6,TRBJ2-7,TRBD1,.,TGTGCCAGCACTTGGGACAGGGTCTACGAGCAATACTTC,CASTWDRVYEQYF
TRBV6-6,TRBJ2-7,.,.,TGTGACAGCAGTTACGCCAAGGGAGGCGAACAGTACTTC,CDSSYAKGGEQYF
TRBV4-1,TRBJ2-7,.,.,TGCGCCAGCATCCGGACACTAGTGGGTGAGGGGGACGAGCAGTACTTC,CASIRTLVGEGDEQYF
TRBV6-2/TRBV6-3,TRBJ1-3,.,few,TGTGCCAGTAGTTACGGGCGGGAACACCCTGGAAACACCATATATTTT,CASSYGREHPGNTIYF
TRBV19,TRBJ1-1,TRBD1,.,TGTGCCAGTAGTTTCACCCCCGGACAGGGAGACACTGAATCTTTCTTT,CASSFTPGQGDTESFF
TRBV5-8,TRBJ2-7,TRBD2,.,TGTGCCAGCAGCTTGACGGGAGGCTCCTACGAGCAGTGCTTC,CASSLTGGSYEQCF
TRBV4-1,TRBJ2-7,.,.,TGCGCCAGCAGTCTCAACGACAGGAACTACGAGCAGTACTTC,CASSLNDRNYEQYF
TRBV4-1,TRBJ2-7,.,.,TGCGCCGGCAGCCTGGGAGCGCGCTCCTACGAGCAGTACTTC,CAGSLGARSYEQYF
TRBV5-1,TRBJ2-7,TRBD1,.,TGCGCCAGCAGCACGACCCGGGGACAGGGGTACTACGAGCAGTACTTC,CASSTTRGQGYYEQYF
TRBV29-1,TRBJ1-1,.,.,TGTAGCGCTGACGGGGAAGGGTACACTGAAGCTTTCTTT,CSADGEGYTEAFF
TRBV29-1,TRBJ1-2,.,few,TGCAGCATTGTCGCAGGTCGGGGTTACACCTTC,CSIVAGRGYTF
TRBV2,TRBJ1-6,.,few,TGTGCCAGCAGTGCTGAACCCCAGGCTTCACCCCTCCACTTT,CASSAEPQASPLHF